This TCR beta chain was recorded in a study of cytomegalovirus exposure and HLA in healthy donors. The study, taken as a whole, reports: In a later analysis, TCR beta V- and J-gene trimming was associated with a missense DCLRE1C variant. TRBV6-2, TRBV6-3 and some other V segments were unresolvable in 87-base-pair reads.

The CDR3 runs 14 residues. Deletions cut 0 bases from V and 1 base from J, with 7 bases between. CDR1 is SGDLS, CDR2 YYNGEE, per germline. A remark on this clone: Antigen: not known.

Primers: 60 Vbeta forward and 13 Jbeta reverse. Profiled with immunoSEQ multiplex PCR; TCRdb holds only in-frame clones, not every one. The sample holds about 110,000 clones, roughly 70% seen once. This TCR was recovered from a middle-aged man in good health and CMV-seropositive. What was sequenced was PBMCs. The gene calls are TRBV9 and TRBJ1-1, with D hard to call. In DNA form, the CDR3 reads TGTGCCAGCAGCGTAGCGGCGGAGAACACTGAAGCTTTCTTT. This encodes CASSVAAENTEAFF.